This is a list of T cell receptor beta chains from one sample in a study of cytomegalovirus exposure and HLA in healthy donors. This table comes from immunoSEQ multiplex PCR, and its TCRdb copy is limited to in-frame clones, with some not included. Seen here are 220,000 or so clones, roughly 84% observed once, and the top ten hold about 14%. What was sequenced was PBMCs. These TCRs come from a woman aged 30 to 39 in good health and CMV-seropositive. Each CDR3 is given with its conserved first and last residue. The order of the fields is V gene, J gene, D gene, clone size, CDR3 protein, CDR3 DNA. The D gene is left open where the match is weak. Some rows mark clone size as missing; the rest say once, few, many or name a class of expanded clone.

>TRBV19|TRBJ2-7|-|-
CASSAGLYEQYF
TGTGCCAGTAGTGCAGGCCTCTACGAGCAGTACTTC
>TRBV5-1|TRBJ1-3|-|-
CASSLEGPSSGNTIYF
TGCGCCAGCAGCTTGGAGGGGCCTAGCTCTGGAAACACCATATATTTT
>TRBV2|TRBJ2-1|TRBD1|-
CASSEGTGNYNEQFF
TGTGCCAGCAGTGAAGGGACAGGGAATTACAATGAGCAGTTCTTC
>TRBV7-9|TRBJ1-2|-|-
CASSLGSEFNYGYTF
TGTGCCAGCAGCTTAGGATCAGAATTTAACTATGGCTACACCTTC
>TRBV30|TRBJ2-1|-|-
CAWSEGSYNEQFF
TGTGCCTGGAGTGAGGGCTCCTACAATGAGCAGTTCTTC
>TRBV13|TRBJ2-1|TRBD2|-
CASNFEREVDNEQFF
TGTGCCAGCAACTTTGAGCGGGAGGTGGACAATGAGCAGTTCTTC
>TRBV28|TRBJ2-5|TRBD2|-
CASSLPHWREGQETQYF
TGTGCCAGCAGTTTACCCCACTGGCGGGAGGGCCAAGAGACCCAGTACTTC
>TRBV6-6|TRBJ2-2|-|-
CASRRQTGELFF
TGTGCCAGCAGAAGACAAACCGGGGAGCTGTTTTTT
>TRBV4-1|TRBJ2-5|-|-
CASSQDQAGPQETQYF
TGCGCCAGCAGCCAAGATCAGGCAGGGCCCCAAGAGACCCAGTACTTC
>TRBV15|TRBJ2-7|-|-
CATSRDSGPPEQYF
TGTGCCACCAGCAGAGATTCTGGTCCCCCCGAGCAGTACTTC
>TRBV2|TRBJ2-7|TRBD1|-
CASKGDSSYEQYF
TGTGCCAGCAAGGGGGACAGTTCCTACGAGCAGTACTTC
>TRBV18|TRBJ1-2|-|-
CASSQRDSMGTF
TGTGCCAGCTCACAAAGAGACTCGATGGGAACCTTC
>TRBV15|TRBJ2-7|-|-
CATSRDLAGAYYEQYF
TGTGCCACCAGCAGAGATCTTGCAGGGGCTTACTACGAGCAGTACTTC
>TRBV14|TRBJ2-2|-|-
CASSQSSADRWTGELFF
TGTGCCAGCAGCCAAAGCTCGGCGGACAGATGGACCGGGGAGCTGTTTTTT
>TRBV25-1|TRBJ2-3|TRBD2|-
CASSELRQGGMDTQYF
TGTGCCAGCAGTGAATTAAGGCAGGGAGGGATGGATACGCAGTATTTT
>TRBV4-2|TRBJ1-5|-|-
CASSQGRELGNQPQHF
TGTGCCAGCAGCCAGGGCAGGGAGTTGGGCAATCAGCCCCAGCATTTT
>TRBV6-5|TRBJ2-1|TRBD1|-
CASSFRDRGGEQFF
TGTGCCAGCAGTTTCCGGGACAGGGGGGGTGAGCAGTTCTTC
>TRBV20-1|TRBJ2-3|-|-
CSALSTDTQYF
TGCAGTGCCCTTAGCACAGATACGCAGTATTTT
>TRBV6-1|TRBJ2-7|-|once
CASSEVGGGGNEQYF
TGTGCCAGCAGTGAAGTCGGGGGAGGAGGGAACGAGCAGTACTTC
>TRBV9|TRBJ2-2|-|-
CASSVEASARTGELFF
TGTGCCAGCAGCGTAGAGGCTAGCGCCCGTACCGGGGAGCTGTTTTTT
>TRBV7-3|TRBJ2-1|-|-
CASSPGQWGEQFF
TGTGCCAGCAGCCCGGGACAATGGGGTGAGCAGTTCTTC
>TRBV27|TRBJ2-7|-|once
CASSLNSPTYEQYF
TGTGCCAGCAGTTTAAACAGTCCTACCTACGAGCAGTACTTC
>TRBV20-1|TRBJ1-2|-|few
CSALREPYTF
TGCAGTGCTCTCAGGGAGCCCTACACCTTC
>TRBV19|TRBJ2-2|TRBD2|-
CASSIASGSGYTGELFF
TGTGCCAGTAGTATAGCCAGCGGGAGTGGTTACACCGGGGAGCTGTTTTTT
>TRBV7-3|TRBJ1-2|TRBD1|-
CASSQDRVGSGYTF
TGTGCCAGCAGCCAAGACAGGGTCGGTAGTGGCTACACCTTC
>TRBV4-1|TRBJ1-5|-|-
CASSRGVNQPQHF
TGCGCCAGCAGCCGAGGTGTCAATCAGCCCCAGCATTTT
>TRBV30|TRBJ2-7|-|-
CAWSVAQGPYEQYF
TGTGCCTGGAGTGTTGCCCAGGGACCCTACGAGCAGTACTTC
>TRBV20-1|TRBJ1-2|-|few
CSASGAYGYTF
TGCAGTGCTAGTGGGGCCTATGGCTACACCTTC
>TRBV29-1|TRBJ1-1|-|-
CSVLRVTEAFF
TGCAGCGTCCTCAGGGTCACTGAAGCTTTCTTT
>TRBV6-1|TRBJ1-5|TRBD1|-
CASTGTGTSNQPQHF
TGTGCCAGCACCGGGACAGGCACCAGCAATCAGCCCCAGCATTTT
>TRBV18|TRBJ2-2|-|-
CASSPRTGELFF
TGTGCCAGCTCGCCCCGCACCGGGGAGCTGTTTTTT
>TRBV30|TRBJ2-7|TRBD2|-
CAWSAAGTSTNEQYF
TGTGCCTGGAGTGCCGCCGGGACTAGTACGAACGAGCAGTACTTC
>TRBV30|TRBJ2-1|-|-
CAWSSGSSYNEQFF
TGTGCCTGGAGTTCTGGGTCCTCCTACAATGAGCAGTTCTTC
>TRBV28|TRBJ2-5|TRBD1|-
CASRGTGAVETQYF
TGTGCCAGCAGAGGAACAGGGGCGGTGGAGACCCAGTACTTC
>TRBV14|TRBJ1-2|TRBD1|-
CASSQWDRDRRIYGYTF
TGTGCCAGCAGCCAATGGGACCGGGACAGGCGTATCTATGGCTACACCTTC
>TRBV19|TRBJ2-7|TRBD2|-
CASSGPGGLAGGEQYF
TGTGCCAGTAGTGGACCCGGAGGACTAGCGGGAGGGGAGCAGTACTTC